These 17 T cell receptor beta chains share one sample of origin, sequenced in a study of blood T cell repertoires in COVID-19. Assay used: immunoSEQ multiplex PCR; TCRdb lists only in-frame clones, some missing. The table includes tens of thousands of clones, 82% detected once. Sequencing was performed on peripheral blood. Receptors originate from a woman at least 80 years old with acute or convalescent COVID-19.

J is TRBJ1-3 and V is TRBV12-5, with 7 bases matching TRBD1. CDR1 LGHNT and CDR2 FRNRAP come from the germline V gene. With 5 bases clipped from V and 4 bases from J, the junction kept 8 bases outside the gene matches. The CDR3 loop spans 15 amino acids. The DNA of the CDR3 is TGTGCTAGTGGTCCTAAGGGGGCTGGGGGAAACACCATATATTTT. Protein product: CASGPKGAGGNTIYF.

This chain links TRBV11-2 with TRBJ2-7; D is possibly TRBD2 (5 bases). This CDR3 comprises 15 residues. Trimming took off 0 bases at V and 2 bases at J, with 11 bases between the two ends. Germline assignment: CDR1 SGHAT and CDR2 FQNNGV. CDR3 in amino acids: CASSLESGEAYEQYF. The CDR3 DNA follows: TGTGCCAGCAGCTTAGAATCCGGGGAAGCCTACGAGCAGTACTTC.

CDR3: CASSVAGFGANVLTF. The CDR3 nucleotides are TGTGCCAGCAGCGTAGCAGGGTTTGGGGCCAACGTCCTGACTTTC. The chain employs TRBV9 and TRBJ2-6; TRBD1 is a possible D gene (5 bases). Trimming took 0 bases from V and 3 from J, leaving 7 bases between them. The CDR3 is made up of 15 amino acids. Germline V gene lookup returns CDR1 SGDLS and CDR2 YYNGEE.

This chain uses TRBV19 with TRBJ2-7; TRBD2 is a possible D gene (6 bases). Germline CDR1 and CDR2: LNHDA and SQIVND (reference sequence). The CDR3 covers 13 residues. Trimming left V 6 bases short and J 3 bases short, with 12 bases between. The CDR3 DNA is TGTGCCAGTAGCGGCGGGACGGTCTACGAGCAGTACTTC. The encoded protein is CASSGGTVYEQYF.

This rearrangement joins TRBV6-2 or TRBV6-3 to TRBJ1-1; D perhaps matches TRBD1 (6 bases). The V end was cut by 0 bases, the J end by 4 bases, with 12 bases between. This CDR3 has 15 residues. Germline assignment: CDR1 MNHEY and CDR2 SVGEGT. The CDR3 loop is CASSYSNRVGTEAFF. The DNA of the CDR3 is TGTGCCAGCAGTTACTCGAACAGGGTGGGCACTGAAGCTTTCTTT.

The J gene is TRBJ2-7, the V gene TRBV11-2; 8 bases map to TRBD1. Per the germline V gene, CDR1 is SGHAT and CDR2 is FQNNGV. The V segment lost 5 bases and the J segment 3 bases; nucleotides outside the gene matches: 3. The CDR3 totals 13 residues. CDR3 sequence (DNA): TGTGCCAGCAGCGTGGGACAGGTCTACGAGCAGTACTTC. Protein product: CASSVGQVYEQYF.

The V call is TRBV10-3, the J call TRBJ2-2; TRBD1 might be the D (5 bases). Trimming shortened V by 4 bases and J by 6 bases, and 12 bases separated the two germline ends. This CDR3 spans 14 amino acids. Germline CDR1 ENHRY, CDR2 SYGVKD. The CDR3 bases are TGTGCCATCAGTGTTACCCCAGGGTCCGGGGAGCTGTTTTTT. As protein: CAISVTPGSGELFF.

V and J are TRBV14 and TRBJ2-7; 10 bases are a match to TRBD1. CDR3 size: 13 residues. Germline V gene sequence: CDR1 SGHDN, CDR2 FVKESK. V dropped 5 bases and J dropped 3; count of bases not matched to a gene: 1. In nucleotides, the CDR3 is TGTGCCAGCAGCTGGACAGGGGGCTACGAGCAGTACTTC. Amino acid sequence: CASSWTGGYEQYF.

The chain recombines TRBV11-2 with TRBJ2-7; 8 nucleotides match TRBD2. V shed 5 bases and J 6 bases; nucleotides not matched to a gene: 12. Germline V lookup: CDR1 SGHAT, CDR2 FQNNGV. This CDR3 comprises 15 residues. The CDR3 nucleotides read TGTGCCAGCAGCACCCCTCGGGGGGGAACTTTCGAGCAGTACTTC. This gives the protein CASSTPRGGTFEQYF.

The rearrangement uses TRBV24-1 and TRBJ2-1; 10 nucleotides line up with TRBD2. CDR1 is KGHDR and CDR2 is SFDVKD in the germline V gene. The CDR3 totals 16 residues. The ends lost 1 base at V and 3 bases at J; junction bases unmatched: 2. CDR3 in amino acids: CATSDLAGGIYNEQFF. CDR3 sequence (DNA): TGTGCCACCAGTGATTTAGCGGGGGGGATCTACAATGAGCAGTTCTTC.

This clone was recorded at least ten times. The chain uses TRBV30 and TRBJ1-4; the D is unclear. The V gene's germline CDR1 is GTSNPN and CDR2 SVGIG (reference sequence). Trimming cost V 3 bases and J 8 bases, with 13 bases left between them. CDR3 length equals 13 residues. The CDR3 DNA is TGTGCCTGGAGGCAGGACCGGAGGGAAAAACTGTTTTTT. Amino acid sequence: CAWRQDRREKLFF.

V gene TRBV7-2 combines with J gene TRBJ1-2, with TRBD1 matching over 8 bases. CDR1 is SGHTA, CDR2 FQGNSA, per germline. The V and J ends lost 5 bases and 8 bases, in that order; junction bases with no gene match: 7. The CDR3 covers 13 residues. CDR3: CASSPRTGLGYTF. CDR3 in DNA: TGTGCCAGCAGCCCCCGGACAGGGCTAGGCTACACCTTC.

The gene calls are TRBV18 and TRBJ2-1; 8 bases are shared with TRBD1. After removal of 3 bases from V and 4 bases from J, the junction contained 5 bases not matched to a gene. Germline V gene sequence: CDR1 KGHSH, CDR2 LQKENI. CDR3 length: 15 amino acids. CDR3 sequence (DNA): TGTGCCAGCTCACCCGTCAGGGGGCCATACAATGAGCAGTTCTTC. Translated, it gives CASSPVRGPYNEQFF.

The chain joins TRBV4-2 to TRBJ2-1, with 11 bases fitting TRBD2. The CDR3 contains 14 residues. Per germline, CDR1 LGHNA and CDR2 YNFKEQ. The V segment lost 7 bases and the J segment 7 bases; nucleotides outside the gene matches: 6. CDR3 sequence (DNA): TGTGCCAGCACGCCGGGACTAGCGGATAATGAGCAGTTCTTC. This encodes CASTPGLADNEQFF.

The sample holds a few counts of this clone. V is TRBV5-6 and J is TRBJ1-2; unclear D gene. V lost 2 bases and J lost 4, with 15 bases in between. CDR1 is SGHDT and CDR2 is YYEEEE in the germline V gene. This CDR3 comprises 15 residues. In nucleotides, the CDR3 is TGTGCCAGCAGCTTCCCCCGGGAGGAAACCTATGGCTACACCTTC. Protein: CASSFPREETYGYTF.

This chain links TRBV4-1 with TRBJ2-5, with 9 bases lining up with TRBD1. The CDR3 extends over 17 amino acids. Germline CDR1 reads MGHRA; CDR2 reads YSYEKL. The ends lost 0 bases at V and 4 bases at J; junction bases unmatched: 9. CDR3: CASSQDLERGQGETQYF. The CDR3 nucleotides are TGCGCCAGCAGCCAAGACTTGGAAAGGGGACAGGGAGAGACCCAGTACTTC.

The chain uses TRBV11-1 and TRBJ1-1; TRBD1 is a possible D gene (6 bases). The length of the CDR3 is 13 residues. CDR1 SGHAT and CDR2 FQDESV come from the germline V gene (reference sequence). Between the trimmed V and J ends, which lost 5 bases and 7 bases, there was a span of 14 bases. The CDR3 coding sequence is TGTGCCAGCAGCGCCACCGGGACAATTGAAGCTTTCTTT. Protein sequence: CASSATGTIEAFF. The entire variable domain, with the rest obtained from reference TRBV11-1 and TRBJ1-1, is as follows: EAEVAQSPRYKITEKSQAVAFWCDPISGHATLYWYRQILGQGPELLVQFQDESVVDDSQLPKDRFSAERLKGVDSTLKIQPAELGDSAMYLCASSATGTIEAFFGQGTRLTVV.